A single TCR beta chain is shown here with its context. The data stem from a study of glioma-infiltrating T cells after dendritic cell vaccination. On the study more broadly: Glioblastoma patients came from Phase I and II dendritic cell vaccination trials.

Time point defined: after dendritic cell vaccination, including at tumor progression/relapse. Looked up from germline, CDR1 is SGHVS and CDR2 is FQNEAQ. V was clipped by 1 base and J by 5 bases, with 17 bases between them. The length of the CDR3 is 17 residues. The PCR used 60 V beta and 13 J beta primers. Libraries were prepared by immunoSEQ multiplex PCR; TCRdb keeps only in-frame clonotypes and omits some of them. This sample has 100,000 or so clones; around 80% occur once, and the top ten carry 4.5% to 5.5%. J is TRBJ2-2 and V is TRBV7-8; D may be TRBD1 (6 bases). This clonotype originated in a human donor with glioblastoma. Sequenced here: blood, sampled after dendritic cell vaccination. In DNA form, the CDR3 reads TGTGCCAGCAGCTTAGGATTCAGGGGCCCTGTTACCGGGGAGCTGTTTTTT. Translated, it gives CASSLGFRGPVTGELFF.